This T cell receptor (beta chain) was identified in a study of blood T cells in healthy people across ages. The CDR3 has 15 amino acids. Per the germline V gene, CDR1 is SGHTA and CDR2 is FQGTGA. Trimming removed 5 bases from V and 7 bases from J; junction bases left unmatched: 11. This clonotype has at least ten counts. Combining a sample-barcoded 5' primer with a J-beta primer mix, a second PCR ran for roughly 7 to 11 cycles. Tagging of each cDNA molecule was performed by a template-switch adaptor with 12 random nucleotides. Via MiXCR, TCRdb re-called the 5' RACE reads, giving one row per CDR3 protein. The table records approximately 700,000 distinct CDR3 sequences, around 32% of them present only once.

Sequencing was performed on blood. This receptor was identified in a woman of 80 years or more in good health. The V call is TRBV7-3, the J call TRBJ2-1; TRBD2 matches at 7 bases. CDR3: CASSREASGRNEQFF. The CDR3 nucleotides read TGTGCCAGCAGCCGGGAGGCTAGCGGTCGTAATGAGCAGTTCTTC.